This T cell receptor (beta chain) is drawn from a study of CD8+CD57+ T cells in acquired aplastic anemia. Study-level information: Mean yield of DNA from sorted CD4+ and CD8+ cells was 2.5 to 4 ug. Healthy CD8+ samples averaged around 12 million reads. Broader study findings: Roughly 30 CD8+ CDR3 sequences occurred in both the patients and the controls. Patients and healthy controls showed no significant CD8+ Simpson's diversity difference.

On this clonotype: Antigen unknown.

CDR3 and TCR beta VDJ profiling relied on a genomic DNA template. TCRdb reanalysed the reads using MiXCR and keeps one entry per CDR3 protein. The sample records 100,000 to 150,000 distinct CDR3 sequences, around 50% being singletons. Trimming shortened V by 4 bases and J by 5 bases, and 8 bases separated the two germline ends. The V gene's germline CDR1 is SGHTA and CDR2 FQGNSA. This CDR3 spans 13 amino acids. The chain has TRBV7-2 and TRBJ1-4; D is perhaps TRBD1 (6 bases). The clonotype was recovered from a human donor in good health, serving as a control. The material sequenced was sorted CD4+, CD8+, or CD8+CD57+ T cells (not recorded which) from PBMCs. The CDR3 sequence is CASSYGQNEKLFF. CDR3 DNA sequence: TGTGCCAGCAGCTATGGACAGAATGAAAAACTGTTTTTT.